The 9 T cell receptor beta chains below come from one sample, sequenced in a study of cytomegalovirus exposure and HLA in healthy donors. The PCR made use of 60 Vbeta and 13 Jbeta primers. The table came from immunoSEQ multiplex PCR; TCRdb's copy has only in-frame clones and leaves some out. Here the sample spans about 110,000 clones, about 83% being singletons. The sample comprised PBMCs. The receptors originated from a man aged 18 to 29 in good health and CMV-seronegative.

This chain links TRBV5-3 with TRBJ1-5, with TRBD1 matching over 10 bases. TRBV5-3 is assigned to the ORF class and has an uncertain function. V was clipped by 4 bases and J by 3 bases; unmatched bases: 4. This CDR3 is built from 15 residues. The CDR3 nucleotides are TGTGCCAGAAGCGGGGGACAGGGGAACAATCAGCCCCAGCATTTT. Protein sequence: CARSGGQGNNQPQHF.

The chain joins TRBV19 to TRBJ2-3, with a tentative D call TRBD2 (6 bases). V dropped 7 bases and J dropped 0 bases, with 11 bases sitting between them. Germline V lookup: CDR1 LNHDA, CDR2 SQIVND (reference sequence). The CDR3 covers 14 residues. The CDR3 DNA reads as TGTGCCAGTACCAGGGACTTTAGCACAGATACGCAGTATTTT. This gives the protein CASTRDFSTDTQYF.

The chain carries TRBV10-3 and TRBJ1-1; tentative D call: TRBD1 (5 bases). The CDR3 totals 14 residues. With 6 bases removed from V and 0 bases from J, the gap between germline ends came to 11 bases. CDR1 is ENHRY, CDR2 SYGVKD, per germline. The CDR3 loop is CAISGGVMNTEAFF. In nucleotides, the CDR3 is TGTGCCATCAGCGGGGGGGTGATGAACACTGAAGCTTTCTTT.

J is TRBJ1-1 and V is TRBV6-1; D may be TRBD1 (5 bases). There are 13 residues in the CDR3. Germline V lookup: CDR1 MNHNS, CDR2 SASEGT. V lost 5 bases and J 3 bases, leaving 10 bases between the germline ends. The CDR3 DNA reads TGTGCCAGCAGTACCTTAGGGGACACTGAAGCTTTCTTT. As protein: CASSTLGDTEAFF.

The CDR3, as DNA: TGTGCCAGCAGGGTAGCGGGCCAATACAATGAGCAGTTCTTC. This translates into CASRVAGQYNEQFF. J is TRBJ2-1 and V is TRBV2, with TRBD2 matching over 7 bases. V trimming: 6 bases; J trimming: 4 bases; junction bases outside the gene matches: 6. In germline, CDR1 is SNHLY, CDR2 FYNNEI. The CDR3 runs to 14 residues.

V gene TRBV6-1 combines with J gene TRBJ1-5; tentatively, D is TRBD1 (5 bases). V gave up 0 bases and J gave up 7 bases, with 10 bases separating them. Germline lookup yields CDR1 MNHNS and CDR2 SASEGT. The CDR3 consists of 14 residues. The CDR3 loop is CASSEAGHRQPQHF. The CDR3 DNA sequence: TGTGCCAGCAGTGAAGCGGGGCACCGGCAGCCCCAGCATTTT.

Comments on this clone: This same CDR3 is encoded by further DNA sequences in the sample. The gene calls are TRBV4-3 and TRBJ2-5; 11 bases match TRBD2. J lost 3 bases, V lost 5 bases, and 14 bases had no gene match. CDR1 and CDR2 (germline): LGHNA, YSLEER. There are 18 residues in the CDR3. CDR3 amino acids: CASSSTTSGRGVEETQYF. The CDR3 DNA is TGCGCCAGCAGCTCGACAACTAGCGGGAGAGGGGTGGAAGAGACCCAGTACTTC.

The chain couples TRBV7-6 to TRBJ2-1, with 7 nucleotides matching TRBD1. The CDR3 runs 16 residues. With V trimmed by 6 bases and J by 12 bases, 20 bases remained unmatched. Per the germline V gene, CDR1 is SGHVS and CDR2 is FNYEAQ. CDR3 in DNA: TGTGCCAGCAGTATGATACAGGGGTCGGGTCAGGCAGGGCAGTTCTTC. Protein product: CASSMIQGSGQAGQFF.

As for this clone: A read error may produce the germline difference seen at one junction end. The genes are TRBV7-7 and TRBJ2-2; D is unclear. The CDR3 covers 15 residues. Germline V gene lookup returns CDR1 SSHAT and CDR2 FNYEAQ (reference sequence). The DNA of the CDR3 is TGTGCTAGCAGCCGAACAAATACGAACACCGGGGAGCTGTTTTTT. Its translation: CASSRTNTNTGELFF.